A single sample gave rise to the 7 T cell receptor beta chains below, sequenced in a study of T cells in Graves' hyperthyroidism and ophthalmopathy. RNA transcripts served as the template for amplifying TCR beta CDR3 regions. The primer set for the first-round RT-PCR of the TCR CDR3 was HTBI. One entry per CDR3 protein, called by TCRdb with MiXCR from the multiplex PCR reads. The table has around 520,000 distinct CDR3 sequences, less than 25% seen once. Sequencing used blood. The receptors stem from a woman aged 25 to 39 with Graves' ophthalmopathy.

The chain joins TRBV20-1 to TRBJ1-2, with 9 bases lining up with TRBD1. The CDR3 loop spans 16 amino acids. Germline CDR1 and CDR2: DFQATT and SNEGSKA (reference sequence). The ends lost 4 bases at V and 5 bases at J; junction bases unmatched: 14. The CDR3 region has the DNA TGCAGTGCTACAGCTCCGGGACAGGGTAATTTATATGGCTACACCTTC. This encodes CSATAPGQGNLYGYTF.

This clonotype showed up just a few times. The junction shows a germline mismatch at one end, possibly a read error. The chain combines TRBV20-1 with TRBJ2-4, with D uncertain. The CDR3 sequence is 16 residues long. Germline CDR1 is DFQATT and CDR2 is SNEGSKA (reference sequence). In DNA, the CDR3 is TGCGGTGCTAGATCGCTTACGACCCTAGCCAAAAACATTCAGTACTTC. Translation gives CGARSLTTLAKNIQYF.

At least ten counts were recorded for this clonotype. The rearrangement links TRBV30 to TRBJ1-1; perhaps TRBD1 as D (6 bases). The length of the CDR3 is 12 residues. Germline CDR1 is GTSNPN and CDR2 is SVGIG (reference sequence). Between the trimmed V and J ends, which lost 4 bases and 2 bases, there was a span of 8 bases. CDR3 sequence reads: CAWTGANTEAFF. CDR3 sequence (DNA): TGTGCCTGGACAGGGGCCAACACTGAAGCTTTCTTT.

This sequence joins TRBV28 and TRBJ2-2; 8 nucleotides match TRBD1. Trimming at V came to 10 bases and at J to 1 base, leaving 2 bases not matched to a gene. Germline lookup yields CDR1 MDHEN and CDR2 SYDVKM. This CDR3 region has 13 residues. The CDR3 DNA follows: TGTGCCAATGGACAGGGGAACACCGGGGAGCTGTTTTTT. Translated: CANGQGNTGELFF. Looking up the rest from reference TRBV28 and TRBJ2-2 gives the full variable domain: DVKVTQSSRYLVKRTGEKVFLECVQDMDHENMFWYRQDPGLGLRLIYFSYDVKMKEKGDIPEGYSVSREKKERFSLILESASTNQTSMYLCANGQGNTGELFFGEGSRLTVL.

Note on this clonotype: A much larger clone lies a single base off, so this may be a read error. The chain couples TRBV4-2 to TRBJ2-5, with D perhaps being TRBD1 or TRBD2 (5 bases each). The germline CDR1 and CDR2 sequences are LGHNA and YNFKEQ. CDR3 length equals 15 residues. The CDR3: CASSQAQAGWEIQYF. The CDR3 nucleotides are TGTGCCAGCAGCCAAGCGCAGGCAGGGTGGGAGATCCAGTACTTC.

The table lists this clonotype with a few counts. V usage is TRBV3-1 and J usage is TRBJ1-2; possibly TRBD1 for D (5 bases). Germline V gene data show CDR1 as LGHDT and CDR2 as YNNKEL (reference sequence). V dropped 1 base and J dropped 2 bases, with 11 bases sitting between them. The CDR3 runs 15 residues. As DNA, the CDR3 is TGTGCCAGCAGCCAAGCACCAGGGAGAAACTATGGCTACACCTTC. It codes for CASSQAPGRNYGYTF.

This clonotype was observed a handful of times. The rearrangement uses TRBV24-1 and TRBJ1-2; D ambiguous. Germline CDR1 is KGHDR and CDR2 is SFDVKD. The CDR3 consists of 14 residues. The ends were cut back, 3 bases at V and 1 base at J, with 8 bases in the middle. The CDR3 loop reads CATSDGRINYGYTF. The CDR3 coding sequence is TGTGCCACCAGTGATGGCAGGATTAACTATGGCTACACCTTC.